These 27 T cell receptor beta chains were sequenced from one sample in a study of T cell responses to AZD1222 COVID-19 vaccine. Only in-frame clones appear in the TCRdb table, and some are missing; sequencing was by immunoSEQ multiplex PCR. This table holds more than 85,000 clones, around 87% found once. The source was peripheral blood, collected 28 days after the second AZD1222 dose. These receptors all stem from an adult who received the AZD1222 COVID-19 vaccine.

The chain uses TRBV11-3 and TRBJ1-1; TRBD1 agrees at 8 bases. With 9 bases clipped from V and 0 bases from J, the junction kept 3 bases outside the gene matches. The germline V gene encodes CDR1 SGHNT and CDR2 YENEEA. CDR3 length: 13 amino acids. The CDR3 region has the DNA TGTGCCAGTGGGACAGGAATGAACACTGAAGCTTTCTTT. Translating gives CASGTGMNTEAFF.

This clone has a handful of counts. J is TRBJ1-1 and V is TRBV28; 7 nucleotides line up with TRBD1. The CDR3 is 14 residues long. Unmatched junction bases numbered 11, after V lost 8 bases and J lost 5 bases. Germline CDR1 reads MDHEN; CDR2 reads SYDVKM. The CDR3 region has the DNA TGTGCCAGCGGGTCGACAGGGTCGATGACTGAAGCTTTCTTT. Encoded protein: CASGSTGSMTEAFF.

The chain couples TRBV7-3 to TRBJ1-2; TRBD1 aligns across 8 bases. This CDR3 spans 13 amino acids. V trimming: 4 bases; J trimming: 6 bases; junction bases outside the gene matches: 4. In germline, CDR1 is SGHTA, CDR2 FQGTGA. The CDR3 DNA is TGTGCCAGCAGCTCGCAGGGGGCGAATGGCTACACCTTC. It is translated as CASSSQGANGYTF.

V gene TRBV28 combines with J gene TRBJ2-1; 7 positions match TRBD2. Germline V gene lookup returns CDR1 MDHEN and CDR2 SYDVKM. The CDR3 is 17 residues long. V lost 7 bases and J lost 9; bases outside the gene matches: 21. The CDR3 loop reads CASIKTSLGGSSSEQFF. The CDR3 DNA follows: TGTGCCAGCATTAAGACCTCCTTAGGCGGGAGTTCATCTGAGCAGTTCTTC.

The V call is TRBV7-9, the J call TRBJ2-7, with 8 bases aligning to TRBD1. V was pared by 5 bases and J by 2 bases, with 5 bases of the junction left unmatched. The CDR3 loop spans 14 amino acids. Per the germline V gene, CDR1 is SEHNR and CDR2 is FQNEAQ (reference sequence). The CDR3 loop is CASSNQGAPYEQYF. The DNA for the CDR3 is TGTGCCAGCAGCAATCAGGGGGCGCCCTACGAGCAGTACTTC.

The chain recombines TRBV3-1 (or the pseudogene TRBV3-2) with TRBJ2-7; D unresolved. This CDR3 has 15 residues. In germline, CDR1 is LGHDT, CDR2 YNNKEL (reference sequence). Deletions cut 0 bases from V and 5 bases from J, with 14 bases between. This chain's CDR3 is CASSQEVSCRDEQYF. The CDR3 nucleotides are TGTGCCAGCAGCCAAGAAGTCAGTTGTAGGGACGAGCAGTACTTC.

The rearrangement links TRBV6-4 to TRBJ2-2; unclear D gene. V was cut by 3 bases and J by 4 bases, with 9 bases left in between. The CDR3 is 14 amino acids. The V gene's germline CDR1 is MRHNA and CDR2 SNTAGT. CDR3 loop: CASSEGPSTGELFF. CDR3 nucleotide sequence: TGTGCCAGCAGTGAAGGGCCCTCCACCGGGGAGCTGTTTTTT.

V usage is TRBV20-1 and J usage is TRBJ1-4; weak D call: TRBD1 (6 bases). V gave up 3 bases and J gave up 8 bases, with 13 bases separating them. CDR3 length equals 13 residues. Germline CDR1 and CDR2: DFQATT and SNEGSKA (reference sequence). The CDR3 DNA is TGCAGTGCTAGTCGGCAGGGGATCGAAAAACTGTTTTTT. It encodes CSASRQGIEKLFF.

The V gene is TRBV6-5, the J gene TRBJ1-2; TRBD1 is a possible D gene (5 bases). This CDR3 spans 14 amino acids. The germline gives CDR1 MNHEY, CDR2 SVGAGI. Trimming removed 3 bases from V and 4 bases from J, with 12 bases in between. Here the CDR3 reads CASSYAGPRYGYTF. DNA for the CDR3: TGTGCCAGCAGTTATGCGGGACCACGCTATGGCTACACCTTC.

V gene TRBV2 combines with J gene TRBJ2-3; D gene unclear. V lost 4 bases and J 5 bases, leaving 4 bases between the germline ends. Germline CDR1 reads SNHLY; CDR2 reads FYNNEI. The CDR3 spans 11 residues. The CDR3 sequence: CASSGGDTQYF. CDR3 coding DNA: TGTGCCAGCAGTGGAGGAGATACGCAGTATTTT.

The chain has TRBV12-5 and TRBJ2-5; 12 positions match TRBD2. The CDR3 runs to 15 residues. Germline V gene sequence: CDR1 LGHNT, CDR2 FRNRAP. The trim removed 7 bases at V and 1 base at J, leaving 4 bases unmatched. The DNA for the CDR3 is TGTGCTAGTGCCACGGGACTAGCGGGCCAAGAGACCCAGTACTTC. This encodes CASATGLAGQETQYF.

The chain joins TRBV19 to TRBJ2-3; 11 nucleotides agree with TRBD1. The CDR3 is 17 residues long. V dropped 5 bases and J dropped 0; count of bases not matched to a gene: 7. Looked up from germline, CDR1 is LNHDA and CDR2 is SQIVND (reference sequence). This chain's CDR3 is CASSVGQGARSTDTQYF. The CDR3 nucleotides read TGTGCCAGTAGTGTCGGACAGGGGGCGAGGAGCACAGATACGCAGTATTTT.

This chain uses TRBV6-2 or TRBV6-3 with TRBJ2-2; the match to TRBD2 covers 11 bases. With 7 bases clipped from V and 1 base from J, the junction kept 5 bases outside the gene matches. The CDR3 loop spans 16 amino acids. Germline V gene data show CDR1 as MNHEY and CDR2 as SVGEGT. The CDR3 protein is CASTPTSGGNTGELFF. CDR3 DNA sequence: TGTGCCAGCACCCCTACTAGCGGGGGGAACACCGGGGAGCTGTTTTTT.

CDR3 nucleotides: TGTGCCAGCGCCCCCGGAGGGTCCGGAAACACCATATATTTT. Its translation is CASAPGGSGNTIYF. This sequence joins TRBV9 and TRBJ1-3; D gene uncertain. The CDR3 runs 14 residues. CDR1 and CDR2 (germline): SGDLS, YYNGEE. Trimming stripped 7 bases from V and 4 bases from J, with 15 bases between.

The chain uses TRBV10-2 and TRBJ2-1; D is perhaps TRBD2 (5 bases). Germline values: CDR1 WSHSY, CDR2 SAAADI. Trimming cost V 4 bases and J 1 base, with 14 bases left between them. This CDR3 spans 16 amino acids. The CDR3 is CASSVYGGPSYNEQFF. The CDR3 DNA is TGCGCCAGCAGTGTATATGGAGGCCCTTCCTACAATGAGCAGTTCTTC.

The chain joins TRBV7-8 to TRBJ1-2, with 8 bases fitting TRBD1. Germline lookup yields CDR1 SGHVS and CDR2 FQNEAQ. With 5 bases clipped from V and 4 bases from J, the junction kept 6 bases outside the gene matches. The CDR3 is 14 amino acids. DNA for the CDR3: TGTGCCAGCAGCGCCGGACAGGGAATCTATGGCTACACCTTC. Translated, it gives CASSAGQGIYGYTF. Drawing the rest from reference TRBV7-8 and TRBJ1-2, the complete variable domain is GAGVSQSPRYKVAKRGQDVALRCDPISGHVSLFWYQQALGQGPEFLTYFQNEAQLDKSGLPSDRFFAERPEGSVSTLKIQRTQQEDSAVYLCASSAGQGIYGYTFGSGTRLTVV.

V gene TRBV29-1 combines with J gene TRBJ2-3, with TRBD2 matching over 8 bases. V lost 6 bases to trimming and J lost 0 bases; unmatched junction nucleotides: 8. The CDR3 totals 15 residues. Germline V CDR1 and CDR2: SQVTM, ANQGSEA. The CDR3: CSVNGLADSTDTQYF. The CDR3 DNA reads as TGCAGCGTAAACGGACTAGCAGATAGCACAGATACGCAGTATTTT.

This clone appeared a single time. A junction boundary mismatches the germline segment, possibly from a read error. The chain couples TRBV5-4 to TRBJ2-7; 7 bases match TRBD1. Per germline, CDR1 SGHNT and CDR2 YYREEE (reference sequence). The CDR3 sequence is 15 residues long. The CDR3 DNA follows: TGTGCCAGTAGCTTGCCCGAGACAGGGATGAGGGAGCAGTACTTC. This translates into CASSLPETGMREQYF.

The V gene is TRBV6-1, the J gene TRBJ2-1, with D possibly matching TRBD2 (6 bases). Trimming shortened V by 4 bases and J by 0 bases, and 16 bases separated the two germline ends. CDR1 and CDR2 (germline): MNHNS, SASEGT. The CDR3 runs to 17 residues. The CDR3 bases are TGTGCCAGCAGTGCGGGCCGCCTAGCGTACTCCTACAATGAGCAGTTCTTC. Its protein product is CASSAGRLAYSYNEQFF.

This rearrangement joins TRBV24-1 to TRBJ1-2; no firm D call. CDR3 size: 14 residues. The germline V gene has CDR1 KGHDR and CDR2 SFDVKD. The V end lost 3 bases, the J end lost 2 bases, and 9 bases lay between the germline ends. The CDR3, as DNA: TGTGCCACCAGTGATATCGACATAAACTATGGCTACACCTTC. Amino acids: CATSDIDINYGYTF.

CDR3 sequence reads: CSVAGVTNEKLFF. In DNA form, the CDR3 reads TGCAGCGTGGCAGGGGTAACTAATGAAAAACTGTTTTTT. The chain carries TRBV29-1 and TRBJ1-4, with D possibly TRBD1 on 6 matching bases. The CDR3 loop spans 13 amino acids. Germline CDR1 and CDR2: SQVTM and ANQGSEA. V lost 6 bases, J lost 1 base, and 9 bases lay in between.

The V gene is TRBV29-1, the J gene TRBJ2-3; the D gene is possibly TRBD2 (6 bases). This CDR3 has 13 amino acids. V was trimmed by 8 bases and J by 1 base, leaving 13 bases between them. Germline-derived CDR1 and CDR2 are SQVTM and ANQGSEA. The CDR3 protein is CSSRGRGTDTQYF. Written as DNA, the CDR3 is TGCAGCTCACGGGGGAGAGGCACAGATACGCAGTATTTT.

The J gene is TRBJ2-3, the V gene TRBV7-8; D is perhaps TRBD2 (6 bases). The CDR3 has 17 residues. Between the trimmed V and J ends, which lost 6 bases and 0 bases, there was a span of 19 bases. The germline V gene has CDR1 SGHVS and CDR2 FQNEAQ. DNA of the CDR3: TGTGCCAGCAGAGAAACAATAGCGGAATCTAGCACAGATACGCAGTATTTT. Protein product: CASRETIAESSTDTQYF.

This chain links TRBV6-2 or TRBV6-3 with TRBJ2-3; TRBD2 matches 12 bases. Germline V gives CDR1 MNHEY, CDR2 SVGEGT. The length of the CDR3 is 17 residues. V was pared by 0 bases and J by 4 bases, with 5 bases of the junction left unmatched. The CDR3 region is CASSYSTSGGLADTQYF. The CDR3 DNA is TGTGCCAGCAGTTACTCGACTAGCGGGGGACTTGCAGATACGCAGTATTTT.

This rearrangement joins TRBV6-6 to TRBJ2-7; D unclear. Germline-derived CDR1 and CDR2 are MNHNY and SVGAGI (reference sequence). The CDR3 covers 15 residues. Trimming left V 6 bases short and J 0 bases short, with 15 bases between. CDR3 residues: CASSSPQATSYEQYF. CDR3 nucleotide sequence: TGTGCCAGCAGCTCCCCGCAGGCGACCTCCTACGAGCAGTACTTC.

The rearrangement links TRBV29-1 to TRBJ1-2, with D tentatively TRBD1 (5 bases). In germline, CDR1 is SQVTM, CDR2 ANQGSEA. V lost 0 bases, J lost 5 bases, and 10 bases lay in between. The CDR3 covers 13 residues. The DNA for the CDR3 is TGCAGCGTTGAAGATTGGTCAGGGTATGGCTACACCTTC. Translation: CSVEDWSGYGYTF.

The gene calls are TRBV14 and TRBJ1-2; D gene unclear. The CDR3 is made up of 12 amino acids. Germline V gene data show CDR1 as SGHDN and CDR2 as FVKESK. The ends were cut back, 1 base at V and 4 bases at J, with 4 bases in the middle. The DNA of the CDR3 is TGTGCCAGCAGCCAAGCCAGCTATGGCTACACCTTC. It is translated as CASSQASYGYTF.